The 13 T cell receptor beta chains given below trace back to one sample, sequenced in a study of radiation and T cells in renal cell carcinoma. The treatment here: 15 Gy SBRT to primary tumor, nephrectomy 4 weeks later. Sequencing used immunoSEQ multiplex PCR; TCRdb keeps in-frame clones, though not all of them. The table includes 8,500 to 10,000 clones, roughly three fifths detected once. Here the sequenced sample was tumor tissue, taken from a patient whose treatment included radiotherapy and nephrectomy. All receptors come from a man aged 55 to 70 with renal cell carcinoma.

This clone was observed a handful of times. The gene calls are TRBV5-1 and TRBJ1-3; D not certain. V was shortened by 1 base and J by 2 bases, with 7 bases between the two germline ends. The CDR3 consists of 14 residues. The germline gives CDR1 SGHRS, CDR2 YFSETQ. CDR3 coding DNA: TGCGCCAGCAGCTTGTCTGTGGCTGGAAACACCATATATTTT. Its translation: CASSLSVAGNTIYF. The full variable domain, its missing parts supplied by reference TRBV5-1 and TRBJ1-3, is KAGVTQTPRYLIKTRGQQVTLSCSPISGHRSVSWYQQTPGQGLQFLFEYFSETQRNKGNFPGRFSGRQFSNSRSEMNVSTLELGDSALYLCASSLSVAGNTIYFGEGSWLTVV.

The chain has TRBV11-2 and TRBJ2-7; D ambiguous. The germline V and J ends were trimmed by 1 base and 0 bases, with 10 bases remaining between them. The CDR3 contains 15 residues. Germline V gene data show CDR1 as SGHAT and CDR2 as FQNNGV. The CDR3 region is CASSLGLSSSYEQYF. CDR3 nucleotides: TGTGCCAGCAGCTTAGGGTTGTCTAGCTCCTACGAGCAGTACTTC.

This clone was picked up a small number of times. CDR3 nucleotide sequence: TGTGCCAGTAGGACGACAGGACAAGAGACCCAGTACTTC. It codes for CASRTTGQETQYF. The chain links TRBV19 to TRBJ2-5; possible D gene TRBD1, 6 bases. CDR1 and CDR2 (germline): LNHDA, SQIVND (reference sequence). The CDR3 sequence is 13 residues long. The V gene lost 6 bases and the J gene lost 2 bases, with 10 bases spanning the gap.

Here the CDR3 reads CASSQDARGHSGANVLTF. The DNA for the CDR3 is TGCGCCAGCAGCCAAGACGCCAGGGGGCATTCTGGGGCCAACGTCCTGACTTTC. This chain connects TRBV4-3 to TRBJ2-6; TRBD1 aligns across 8 bases. The CDR3 is 18 residues long. With V trimmed by 0 bases and J by 1 base, 5 bases remained unmatched. The germline V gene has CDR1 LGHNA and CDR2 YSLEER.

The sample holds one count of this clone. This sequence joins TRBV21-1 and TRBJ1-6; no check of the table's D call, TRBD1, against the DNA was made. TRBV21-1 is shown as a pseudogene. The CDR3 runs 17 residues. DNA of the CDR3: TGTGCCAGCAGCAAAGCGCTTATAAGGGGGCTTAATTCACCCCTCCACTTT. Its translation: CASSKALIRGLNSPLHF.

The gene calls are TRBV9 and TRBJ2-1; D gene ambiguous. Germline loops: CDR1 SGDLS, CDR2 YYNGEE. The V gene lost 0 bases and the J gene lost 3 bases, with 13 bases spanning the gap. CDR3 length: 16 amino acids. CDR3 DNA: TGTGCCAGCAGCGTAGGGTCAACGGGTTACTACAATGAGCAGTTCTTC. It codes for CASSVGSTGYYNEQFF.

In its sample, this clone ranks as large. The chain carries TRBV19 and TRBJ2-7; D remains ambiguous. The length of the CDR3 is 15 residues. V lost 0 bases and J 4 bases, leaving 13 bases between the germline ends. Germline CDR1 reads LNHDA; CDR2 reads SQIVND (reference sequence). In DNA form, the CDR3 reads TGTGCCAGTAGTATAGACCCCGCCAATACTTACGAGCAGTACTTC. This codes for CASSIDPANTYEQYF.

This chain links TRBV18 with TRBJ1-2, with D unresolved. This CDR3 comprises 15 residues. The germline V gene encodes CDR1 KGHSH and CDR2 LQKENI. V was clipped by 3 bases and J by 0 bases, with 11 bases between them. CDR3 loop: CASSPAGRANYGYTF. The CDR3 DNA reads TGTGCCAGCTCACCGGCGGGCAGAGCTAACTATGGCTACACCTTC.

This clone has more than one count but fewer than ten. Other DNA sequences from this sample encode an identical CDR3 as well. In DNA, the CDR3 is TGTGCCAGCAGTACGGCGAACACTGAAGCTTTCTTT. It specifies CASSTANTEAFF. This chain connects TRBV27 to TRBJ1-1; D gene ambiguous. The germline V and J ends were trimmed by 5 bases and 1 base, with 5 bases remaining between them. The CDR3 runs 12 residues. Germline V gene lookup returns CDR1 MNHEY and CDR2 SMNVEV (reference sequence).

This rearrangement joins TRBV28 to TRBJ2-7, with TRBD2 matching over 11 bases. This CDR3 region has 17 residues. The germline CDR1 and CDR2 sequences are MDHEN and SYDVKM. J gave up 5 bases and V 5 bases, and 14 bases lay outside the gene matches. This chain's CDR3 is CASSKYRISGRAHEQYF. The CDR3 bases are TGTGCCAGCAGTAAATATAGGATTAGCGGGAGGGCACACGAGCAGTACTTC.

This sequence joins TRBV7-8 and TRBJ2-7, with TRBD2 matching over 10 bases. The trim removed 0 bases at V and 9 bases at J, leaving 2 bases unmatched. This CDR3 is 13 amino acids long. Germline lookup yields CDR1 SGHVS and CDR2 FQNEAQ. CDR3 in amino acids: CASSLAGLAMQYF. The CDR3 DNA reads TGTGCCAGCAGCTTAGCGGGACTAGCGATGCAGTACTTC.

This clone was counted a few times. The chain joins TRBV29-1 to TRBJ2-7; 11 bases line up with TRBD1. Germline CDR1 reads SQVTM; CDR2 reads ANQGSEA. V dropped 3 bases and J dropped 4; count of bases not matched to a gene: 5. CDR3 length equals 14 residues. The CDR3 nucleotides are TGCAGCGTTGACCAGGGGACAGGGGGTTACGAGCAGTACTTC. This gives the protein CSVDQGTGGYEQYF.

The chain combines TRBV7-2 with TRBJ1-3, with D possibly TRBD1 on 6 matching bases. Trimming stripped 5 bases from V and 2 bases from J, with 16 bases between. This CDR3 contains 16 residues. Germline V CDR1 and CDR2: SGHTA, FQGNSA. The CDR3 DNA follows: TGTGCCAGCAGCCCCGGGGGGGGCGACGCTGGAAACACCATATATTTT. Residues: CASSPGGGDAGNTIYF.